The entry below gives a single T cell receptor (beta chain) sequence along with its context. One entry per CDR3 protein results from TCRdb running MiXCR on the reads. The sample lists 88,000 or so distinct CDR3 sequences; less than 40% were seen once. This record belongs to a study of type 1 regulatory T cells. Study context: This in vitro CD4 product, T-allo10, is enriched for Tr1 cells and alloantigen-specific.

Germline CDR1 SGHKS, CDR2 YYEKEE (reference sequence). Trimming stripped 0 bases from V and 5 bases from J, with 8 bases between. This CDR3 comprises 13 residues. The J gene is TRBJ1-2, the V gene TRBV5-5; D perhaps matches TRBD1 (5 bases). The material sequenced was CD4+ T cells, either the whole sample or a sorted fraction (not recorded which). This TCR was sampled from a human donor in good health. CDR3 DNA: TGTGCCAGCAGCTTGGAGGGGAGATATGGCTACACCTTC. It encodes CASSLEGRYGYTF.